This T cell receptor beta chain was profiled in a study of control samples from healthy donors and cancer patients. This CDR3 has 13 residues. The germline V and J ends were trimmed by 8 bases and 2 bases, with 11 bases remaining between them. Germline V gene lookup returns CDR1 WNHNN and CDR2 SYGVQD (reference sequence). Libraries were prepared by immunoSEQ multiplex PCR; TCRdb keeps only in-frame clonotypes and omits some of them. Counted here are over 120,000 clones, about 93% occurring once; the ten biggest clones make up 12% to 15%. Sequences were obtained from PBMCs. The receptor was derived from a man in his 60s with colorectal cancer. The chain carries TRBV10-1 and TRBJ2-3; tentative D call: TRBD2 (6 bases). In DNA, the CDR3 is TGCGCCAGCTATGGAGGGAACACAGATACGCAGTATTTT. Translating it yields CASYGGNTDTQYF.